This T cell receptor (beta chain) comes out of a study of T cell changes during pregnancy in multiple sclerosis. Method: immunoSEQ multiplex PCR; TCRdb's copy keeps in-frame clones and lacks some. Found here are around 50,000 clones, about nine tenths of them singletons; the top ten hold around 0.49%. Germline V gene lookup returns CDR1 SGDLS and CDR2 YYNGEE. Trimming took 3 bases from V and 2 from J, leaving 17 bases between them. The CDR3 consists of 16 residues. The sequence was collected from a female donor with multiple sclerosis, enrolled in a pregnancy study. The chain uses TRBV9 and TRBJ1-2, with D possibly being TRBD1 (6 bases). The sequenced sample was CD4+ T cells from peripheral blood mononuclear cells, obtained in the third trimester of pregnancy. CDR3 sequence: CASSGRGGAVNYGYTF. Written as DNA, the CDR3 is TGTGCCAGCAGCGGCCGCGGGGGGGCAGTCAACTATGGCTACACCTTC.